The TCR beta chain described here comes from a study of T-cell memory formation after mild COVID-19. At the level of the study: Largely donor-specific sequence clusters came from two donors.

Remarks on this clonotype: Its antigen is unidentified.

TCRdb redid the calling of the 5' RACE reads with MiXCR, one entry per CDR3 protein. There are 75,000 to 95,000 distinct CDR3 sequences in the sample; over 12% occur only once, and 39% lies in the top ten. The V gene's germline CDR1 is MNHEY and CDR2 SVGAGI. The CDR3 has 13 residues. Trimming pared 8 bases from V and 2 bases from J, leaving 10 bases between. Study-level points and caveats: Still unconfirmed is whether the second-wave clones peaking on day 37 recognized SARS-CoV-2.

This clonotype originated in a man between 18 and 35 years old who had mild COVID-19 (a few samples of this study predate the infection). Cell type and time point are not known. The sample consisted of PBMCs or a T cell subset sorted from them (not recorded which). The chain recombines TRBV6-5 with TRBJ1-5; D is unresolved. CDR3 sequence (DNA): TGTGCCAGCGGAGGGCAGGGCAATCAGCCCCAGCATTTT. As protein: CASGGQGNQPQHF.